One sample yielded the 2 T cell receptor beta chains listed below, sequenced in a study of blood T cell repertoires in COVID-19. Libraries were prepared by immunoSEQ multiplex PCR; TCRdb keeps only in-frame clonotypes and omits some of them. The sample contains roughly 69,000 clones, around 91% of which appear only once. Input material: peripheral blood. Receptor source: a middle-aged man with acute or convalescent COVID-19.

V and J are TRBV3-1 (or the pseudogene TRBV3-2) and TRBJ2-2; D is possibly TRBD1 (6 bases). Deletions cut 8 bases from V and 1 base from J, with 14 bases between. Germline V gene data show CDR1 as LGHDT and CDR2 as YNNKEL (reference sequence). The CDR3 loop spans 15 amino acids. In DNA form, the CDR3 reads TGTGCCAGCCCATTCTGGACAGTGAACACCGGGGAGCTGTTTTTT. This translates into CASPFWTVNTGELFF.

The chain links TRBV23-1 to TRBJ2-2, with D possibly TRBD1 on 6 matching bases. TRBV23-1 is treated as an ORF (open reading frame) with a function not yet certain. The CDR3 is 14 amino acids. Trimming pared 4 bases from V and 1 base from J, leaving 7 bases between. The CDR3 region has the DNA TGCGCCAGCAGTCCGGGACAGAACACCGGGGAGCTGTTTTTT. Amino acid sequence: CASSPGQNTGELFF.